This T cell receptor beta chain originates from a study of cytomegalovirus exposure and HLA in healthy donors. General study results and limits: Testing in vitro showed a few CMV-associated chains specific for CMV antigens. HLA alleles showed associations with 15,000 to 20,000 TCR beta sequences in a later analysis, at a 0.05 false discovery rate. CMV serostatus was the sole immune exposure information available. The study recorded 150 to 200 TCR beta chains that were cytomegalovirus-associated.

A remark on this clone: Its target is not known.

This PCR relied on a set of 60 Vbeta primers and 13 Jbeta primers. Measured with immunoSEQ multiplex PCR; TCRdb has only the in-frame clones, and not every one. Among fewer than 180,000 clones listed, around 75% were seen once. The CDR3 runs to 14 residues. V was clipped by 7 bases and J by 9 bases; unmatched bases: 12. The V gene's germline CDR1 is SNHLY and CDR2 FYNNEI. The V and J genes are TRBV2 and TRBJ1-5; 7 nucleotides agree with TRBD1. The sample was PBMCs. The receptor's source is a human donor in good health. The CDR3 DNA sequence: TGTGCCAGCAATGAGGGGGCGGGCGAGGGGCCCCAGCATTTT. It yields the protein CASNEGAGEGPQHF.